This T cell receptor (beta chain) was sequenced for a study of Ad26.COV2.S vaccination and SARS-CoV-2 variants. Assay: immunoSEQ multiplex PCR; the TCRdb copy retains only in-frame clones and omits some. The sample lists about 400,000 clones; about 80% were seen once. Treatment specified: some 20 received Ad26.COV2.S at low or high dose, single or two shots; about 5 received placebo; per-sample allocation not given. Sampling occurred on day 63 after the first vaccine or placebo injection. Study-wide points: It is possible that the TCR breadth and depth analyses underestimated the total T cell responses.

On this clone: The target antigen is unknown.

Trimming shortened V by 6 bases and J by 3 bases, and 7 bases separated the two germline ends. The V gene's germline CDR1 is SGHNT and CDR2 YENEEA. This CDR3 region has 12 residues. The clonotype originates from a person between 18 and 65 years old who received the Ad26.COV2.S COVID-19 vaccine or a placebo. V usage is TRBV11-3 and J usage is TRBJ2-3; D ambiguous. The sequences come from peripheral blood, collected in a trial of Ad26.COV2.S vaccine versus placebo. CDR3 in DNA: TGTGCCAGCAGGGGGATAACAGATACGCAGTATTTT. Amino acids: CASRGITDTQYF.